This TCR beta chain emerged from a study of PD-1 blockade in mismatch repair-deficient tumors (dated by TCRdb to 2015 to 2018). Broadly, across the study: The trial enrolled 65 to 100 consecutive patients with roughly twelve mismatch repair-deficient cancer types between late 2013 and 2016, all previously treated and progressing. Tumor-associated T cell clones were tracked in the peripheral blood of patients responding to PD-1 blockade by deep sequencing of TCR CDR3 regions.

The library came from the immunoSEQ multiplex PCR assay. Imported from immuneACCESS, the table was reduced by TCRdb to in-frame sequences with V and J called. These copies leave out some clones; in studies compared against another copy, an unresolved V gene accounts for under half, and the cause of the remainder is not known. This sample has some 26,000 clones in its table, and approximately 86% of those were observed once. The ten top clones hold 20% of the sample. Regarding this clone: Its antigen remains unidentified. Base qualities are not at hand, and no much larger clone is one base apart.

Broader findings and caveats from the paper: Clones residing in the tumor, which were often undetectable in blood before treatment, expanded quickly after pembrolizumab and then contracted, generally before radiologic responses.

At the junction V is shortened by 4 bases and J by 7 bases, with 11 bases in between. The CDR3 runs 13 residues from the cysteine to the phenylalanine. CDR3 DNA only is kept here, 39 bases in frame from base 1. The germline V gene provides CDR1 SGHVS and CDR2 FNYEAQ. In the paper's terms, the time point label means: peripheral blood 12 weeks after first pembrolizumab dose. For each enrolled patient, mismatch repair deficiency was established using either polymerase chain reaction or immunohistochemistry. TCR sequencing was performed for a few patients who responded to pembrolizumab therapy. The phase II trial prospectively evaluated PD-1 blockade with pembrolizumab in advanced mismatch repair-deficient cancers, independent of tissue of origin. Serial peripheral blood T cell samples were collected before and at multiple times after starting PD-1 blockade. Blood sampling time points were reported as weeks after the first dose of pembrolizumab.

The chain uses TRBV7-6 and TRBJ1-5; too little of a D gene remains to name it. The specimen comprised peripheral blood, sampled 12 weeks after starting pembrolizumab. The receptor's source is an adult with mismatch repair-deficient cancer. The DNA sequence is given as TGTGCCAGCAGCTCAGGTCTTAGGCAGCCCCAGCATTTT. It translates as CASSSGLRQPQHF.